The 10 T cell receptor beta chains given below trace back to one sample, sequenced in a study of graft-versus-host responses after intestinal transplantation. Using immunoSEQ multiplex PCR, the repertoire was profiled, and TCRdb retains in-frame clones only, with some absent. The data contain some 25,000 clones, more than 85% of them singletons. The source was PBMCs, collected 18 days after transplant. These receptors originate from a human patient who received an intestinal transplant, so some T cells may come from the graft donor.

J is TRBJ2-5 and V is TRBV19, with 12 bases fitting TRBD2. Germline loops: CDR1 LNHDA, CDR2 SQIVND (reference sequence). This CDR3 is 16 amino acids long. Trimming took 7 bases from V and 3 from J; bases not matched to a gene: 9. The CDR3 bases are TGTGCCAGTACGCCAGGGCTAGCGGGGGGGAAAGAGACCCAGTACTTC. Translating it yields CASTPGLAGGKETQYF.

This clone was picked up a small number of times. CDR3 bases: TGTGCCAGCAGTTACTCGTGGGGGAGCTCCTACAATGAGCAGTTCTTC. This sequence encodes CASSYSWGSSYNEQFF. This chain links TRBV6-5 with TRBJ2-1; possibly TRBD1 or TRBD2 for D (5 bases each). V was pared by 0 bases and J by 0 bases, with 9 bases between. This CDR3 is built from 16 residues. Looked up from germline, CDR1 is MNHEY and CDR2 is SVGAGI.

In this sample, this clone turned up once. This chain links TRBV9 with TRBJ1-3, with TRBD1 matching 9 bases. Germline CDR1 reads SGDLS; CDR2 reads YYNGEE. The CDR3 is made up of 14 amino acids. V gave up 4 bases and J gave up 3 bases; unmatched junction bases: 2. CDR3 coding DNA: TGTGCCAGCAGCCCGACAGGGGGTGGAAACACCATATATTTT. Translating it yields CASSPTGGGNTIYF.

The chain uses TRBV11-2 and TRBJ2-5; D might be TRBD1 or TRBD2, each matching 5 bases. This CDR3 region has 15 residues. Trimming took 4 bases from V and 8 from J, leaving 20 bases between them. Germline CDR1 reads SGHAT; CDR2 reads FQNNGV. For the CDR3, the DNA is TGTGCCAGCAGCTCCCTGAGGGGAAAGGAAGGAACCCAGTACTTC. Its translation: CASSSLRGKEGTQYF.

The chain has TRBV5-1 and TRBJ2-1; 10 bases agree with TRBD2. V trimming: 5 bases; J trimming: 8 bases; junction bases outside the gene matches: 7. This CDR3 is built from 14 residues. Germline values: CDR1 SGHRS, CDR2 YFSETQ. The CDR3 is CASSKAGGLDEQFF. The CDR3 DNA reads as TGCGCCAGCAGTAAAGCGGGGGGGCTCGATGAGCAGTTCTTC.

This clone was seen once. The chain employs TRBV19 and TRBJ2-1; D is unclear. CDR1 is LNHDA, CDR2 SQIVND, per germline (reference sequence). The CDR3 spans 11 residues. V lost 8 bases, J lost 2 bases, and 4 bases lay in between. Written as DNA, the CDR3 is TGTGCCAGTCGAACCTACAATGAGCAGTTCTTC. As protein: CASRTYNEQFF.

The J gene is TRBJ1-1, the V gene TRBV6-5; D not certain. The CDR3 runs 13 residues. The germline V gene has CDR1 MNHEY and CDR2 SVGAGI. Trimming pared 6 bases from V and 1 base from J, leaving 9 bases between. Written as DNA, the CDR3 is TGTGCCAGCAGCCCGGACTCGAACACTGAAGCTTTCTTT. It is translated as CASSPDSNTEAFF.

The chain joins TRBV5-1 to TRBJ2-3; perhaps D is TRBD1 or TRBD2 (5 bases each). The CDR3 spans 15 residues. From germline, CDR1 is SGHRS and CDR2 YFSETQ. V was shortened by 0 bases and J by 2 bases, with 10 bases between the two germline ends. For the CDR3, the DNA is TGCGCCAGCAGCTTGGGGGGGATCAACACAGATACGCAGTATTTT. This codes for CASSLGGINTDTQYF.

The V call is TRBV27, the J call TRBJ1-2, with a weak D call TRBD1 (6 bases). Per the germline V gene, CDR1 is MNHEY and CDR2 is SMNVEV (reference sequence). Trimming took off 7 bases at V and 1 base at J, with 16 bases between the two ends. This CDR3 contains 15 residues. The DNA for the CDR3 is TGTGCCAGCACTCGTGGGGGCGGGGGTAACTATGGCTACACCTTC. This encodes CASTRGGGGNYGYTF.

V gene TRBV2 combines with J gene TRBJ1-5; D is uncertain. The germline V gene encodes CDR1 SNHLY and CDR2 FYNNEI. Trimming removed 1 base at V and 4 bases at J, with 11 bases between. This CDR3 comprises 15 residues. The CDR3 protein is CASSEDAAPNQPQHF. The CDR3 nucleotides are TGTGCCAGCAGTGAAGACGCGGCTCCTAATCAGCCCCAGCATTTT.